One sample yielded the 2 T cell receptor beta chains listed below, sequenced in a study of cytomegalovirus exposure and HLA in healthy donors. PCR primers comprised 60 Vbeta and 13 Jbeta primers. Repertoires were generated with immunoSEQ multiplex PCR, while TCRdb's copy carries only in-frame clones and drops some. The data show roughly 100,000 clones, with roughly 76% seen just once and under 6.5% held by the top ten. The sequenced sample consisted of PBMCs. The receptors shown here come from a woman aged 45-59 years in good health and CMV-seropositive.

The chain has TRBV27 and TRBJ1-1; the match to TRBD1 covers 9 bases. With 4 bases clipped from V and 1 base from J, the junction kept 7 bases outside the gene matches. This CDR3 has 16 residues. Germline-derived CDR1 and CDR2 are MNHEY and SMNVEV (reference sequence). This CDR3 reads CASSSWTGAKNTEAFF. The CDR3 DNA follows: TGTGCCAGCAGTTCCTGGACAGGGGCTAAGAACACTGAAGCTTTCTTT.

The V call is TRBV5-6, the J call TRBJ2-7; D possibly corresponds to TRBD2 (5 bases). The length of the CDR3 is 14 residues. In germline, CDR1 is SGHDT, CDR2 YYEEEE. V lost 0 bases and J 5 bases, leaving 12 bases between the germline ends. The CDR3 DNA reads TGTGCCAGCAGCTTGGTTAGGGAGCTACACGAGCAGTACTTC. Translating gives CASSLVRELHEQYF.